This T cell receptor beta chain was observed in a study of cytomegalovirus exposure and HLA in healthy donors. Findings of the study overall: Productive status was seen about 87% or about 30% of the time for most TCR beta V segments in an earlier analysis. Reports state that TCR beta sequences accurately predicted most subjects' HLA-A and HLA-B alleles. The presence/absence work took it that sequencing depth was about the same across donors. Some segments of the V type, notably TRBV6-2 and TRBV6-3, were excluded as indistinguishable.

V was pared by 1 base and J by 3 bases, with 7 bases between. CDR3 length: 14 amino acids. Germline CDR1 and CDR2: SGHNT and YENEEA. 60 Vbeta and 13 Jbeta primers were used in PCR. Libraries were prepared by immunoSEQ multiplex PCR; TCRdb keeps only in-frame clonotypes and omits some of them. This repertoire comprises roughly 190,000 clones; its ten largest clones make up less than 0.95%. About this clone itself: Its antigen remains unknown.

The chain couples TRBV11-3 to TRBJ1-5; D not resolved. Material for sequencing was PBMCs. This clonotype was obtained from a woman between 18 and 29 years old in good health and CMV-seropositive. CDR3 DNA: TGTGCCAGCAGCTTAGGAGCGGCCAATCAGCCCCAGCATTTT. This codes for CASSLGAANQPQHF.